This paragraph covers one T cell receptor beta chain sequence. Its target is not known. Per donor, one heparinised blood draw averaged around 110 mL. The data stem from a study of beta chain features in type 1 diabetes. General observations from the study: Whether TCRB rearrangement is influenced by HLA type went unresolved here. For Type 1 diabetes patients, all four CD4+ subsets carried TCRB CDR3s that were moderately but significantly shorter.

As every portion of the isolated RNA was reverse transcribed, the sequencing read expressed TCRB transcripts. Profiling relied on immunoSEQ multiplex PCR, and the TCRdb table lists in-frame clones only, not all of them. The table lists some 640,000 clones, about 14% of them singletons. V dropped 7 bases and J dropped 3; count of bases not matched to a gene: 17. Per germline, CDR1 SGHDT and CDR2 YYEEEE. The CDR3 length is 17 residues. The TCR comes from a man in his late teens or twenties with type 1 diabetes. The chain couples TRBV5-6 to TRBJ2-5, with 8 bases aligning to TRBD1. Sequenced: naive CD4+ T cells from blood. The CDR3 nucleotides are TGTGCCAGCCGGGCAGGGGGCTCGTTCAGTAACGAAGAGACCCAGTACTTC. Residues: CASRAGGSFSNEETQYF.